These T cell receptor beta chains were read from a single sample in a study of T cell changes during pregnancy in multiple sclerosis. The data were produced by immunoSEQ multiplex PCR, yet TCRdb's version contains in-frame clones alone and is incomplete. The profile covers 100,000 to 110,000 clones, with around 93% appearing a single time and around 2.1% taken by the ten largest. Specimen: peripheral blood, collected after pregnancy. The receptors derive from a female donor with multiple sclerosis, enrolled in a pregnancy study. The CDR3 runs from the conserved cysteine through the conserved F or W. The order of the fields is D gene, clone size, J gene, V gene, CDR3 protein, CDR3 DNA. The D gene is left open where the match is weak. Where a row states a size, it is once, few, many or the class of an expanded clone; other rows omit it.

>TRBD1|once|TRBJ1-2|TRBV5-1
CASSLGVWGPGQADYGYTF
TGCGCCAGCAGCTTGGGAGTTTGGGGACCGGGACAGGCGGACTATGGCTACACCTTC
>-|-|TRBJ2-2|TRBV7-7
CASSPKTGELFF
TGTGCTAGCAGCCCCAAAACCGGGGAGCTGTTTTTT
>-|-|TRBJ2-2|TRBV28
CASSSGNTGELFF
TGTGCCAGCAGTTCCGGGAACACCGGGGAGCTGTTTTTT
>-|-|TRBJ1-2|TRBV5-1
CASSLVGGSGYTF
TGCGCCAGCAGCTTGGTGGGGGGATCGGGCTACACCTTC
>-|-|TRBJ1-4|TRBV30
CAWSWTSGEKLFF
TGTGCCTGGAGTTGGACATCAGGGGAAAAACTGTTTTTT
>TRBD1|once|TRBJ1-2|TRBV10-3
CAISGGDFDRVYGYTF
TGTGCCATCAGTGGAGGAGATTTTGACAGGGTCTATGGCTACACCTTC
>TRBD2|-|TRBJ2-5|TRBV4-3
CASSQVPAPGLAEQETQYF
TGCGCCAGCAGCCAAGTTCCAGCACCAGGACTAGCGGAGCAAGAGACCCAGTACTTC
>TRBD2|-|TRBJ2-1|TRBV19
CASSSGGAIDEQFF
TGTGCCAGTAGTAGCGGGGGGGCAATCGATGAGCAGTTCTTC
>-|-|TRBJ1-6|TRBV30
CAWSWAGAGSPLHF
TGTGCCTGGAGTTGGGCAGGGGCAGGGTCACCCCTCCACTTT
>-|once|TRBJ1-5|TRBV4-3
CASSQDRGISNQPQHF
TGCGCCAGCAGCCAAGATCGGGGGATAAGCAATCAGCCCCAGCATTTT
>TRBD1|-|TRBJ2-5|TRBV2
CASGADRGDQETQYF
TGTGCCAGCGGCGCGGACAGGGGAGACCAAGAGACCCAGTACTTC
>TRBD2|-|TRBJ2-1|TRBV27
CAGGRTSGINEQFF
TGTGCCGGCGGCCGGACTAGCGGTATCAATGAGCAGTTCTTC
>-|-|TRBJ2-7|TRBV7-8
CASSLSGIYEQYF
TGTGCCAGCAGCCTTTCAGGGATCTACGAGCAGTACTTC
>TRBD1|-|TRBJ2-7|TRBV6-1
CASSEPGQGYHEQYF
TGTGCCAGCAGTGAGCCGGGACAGGGGTACCACGAGCAGTACTTC
>-|-|TRBJ2-3|TRBV5-1
CASSLAVFEGTDTQYF
TGCGCCAGCAGCTTGGCCGTCTTCGAGGGCACAGATACGCAGTATTTT
>-|once|TRBJ1-2|TRBV6-5
CASCIAGGQRYTF
TGTGCCAGCTGTATAGCCGGGGGGCAACGCTACACCTTC
>-|-|TRBJ2-2|TRBV19
CASSIRRGTNTGELFF
TGTGCCAGTAGTATACGACGGGGGACGAACACCGGGGAGCTGTTTTTT
>TRBD2|-|TRBJ2-7|TRBV19
CASSSAGTRDSGHEQYF
TGTGCCAGTAGTAGCGCCGGGACTAGAGATTCTGGTCACGAGCAGTACTTC
>TRBD2|-|TRBJ2-2|TRBV7-7
CASSPLLAGVGTGELFF
TGTGCTAGCAGCCCTCTACTAGCGGGAGTAGGTACCGGGGAGCTGTTTTTT
>-|-|TRBJ2-7|TRBV4-3
CASSQRPESSYEQYF
TGCGCCAGCAGCCAGAGGCCTGAATCATCCTACGAGCAGTACTTC
>-|-|TRBJ1-1|TRBV6-6
CASSPQLNTEAFF
TGTGCCAGCAGTCCCCAATTGAACACTGAAGCTTTCTTT
>TRBD1|-|TRBJ1-6|TRBV7-2
CASRPGQGFSVYNSPLHF
TGTGCCAGCAGACCGGGACAGGGATTTTCCGTCTATAATTCACCCCTCCACTTT
>TRBD2|-|TRBJ2-3|TRBV5-6
CASSFGVLAGLAYTDTQYF
TGTGCCAGCAGCTTTGGGGTACTAGCGGGCCTGGCCTACACAGATACGCAGTATTTT
>TRBD2|once|TRBJ2-3|TRBV18
CASSPATTSGREDTQYF
TGTGCCAGCTCACCGGCCACGACTAGCGGGAGGGAAGATACGCAGTATTTT
>TRBD2|-|TRBJ2-3|TRBV9
CASSVASGGYQGGTDTQYF
TGTGCCAGCAGCGTAGCTAGCGGGGGTTATCAGGGTGGCACAGATACGCAGTATTTT
>-|once|TRBJ2-1|TRBV5-6
CASSYGRGHNEQFF
TGTGCCAGCAGCTATGGGCGGGGGCACAATGAGCAGTTCTTC
>-|once|TRBJ2-1|TRBV21-1
CASSKQGQSGQAGSYNEQFF
TGTGCCAGCAGCAAACAAGGTCAGTCGGGACAGGCGGGCTCCTACAATGAGCAGTTCTTC
>-|-|TRBJ2-7|TRBV7-3
CASSSDQRPGEQYF
TGTGCCAGCAGCTCTGACCAGCGTCCGGGGGAGCAGTACTTC
>-|-|TRBJ2-4|TRBV7-8
CASSFPGVAKNIQYF
TGTGCCAGCAGCTTCCCAGGGGTGGCCAAAAACATTCAGTACTTC
>-|-|TRBJ1-2|TRBV9
CASSLRTAGVGYTF
TGTGCCAGCAGCCTAAGGACCGCCGGGGTTGGCTACACCTTC
>-|-|TRBJ2-1|TRBV11-3
CASSNPTGFGNEQFF
TGTGCCAGCAGCAATCCTACAGGGTTTGGCAATGAGCAGTTCTTC
>-|once|TRBJ2-7|TRBV7-2
CASANSRGIYEQYF
TGTGCCAGCGCTAACTCTAGGGGGATTTACGAGCAGTACTTC
>-|-|TRBJ2-7|TRBV4-1
CASSQTGIQGDEQYF
TGCGCCAGCAGCCAAACAGGGATACAAGGGGACGAGCAGTACTTC
>TRBD1|-|TRBJ1-5|TRBV6-6
CATRADRGNQPQHF
TGTGCCACTCGAGCGGACAGGGGCAATCAGCCCCAGCATTTT
>-|-|TRBJ2-3|TRBV15
CATSRDLRLGTDTQYF
TGTGCCACCAGCAGAGACTTGCGCCTAGGCACAGATACGCAGTATTTT
>TRBD2|-|TRBJ2-1|TRBV4-2
CASSQGWEGGNEQFF
TGTGCCAGCAGCCAAGGTTGGGAGGGCGGCAATGAGCAGTTCTTC
>-|-|TRBJ2-1|TRBV9
CASSVVFSNNEQFF
TGTGCCAGCAGCGTAGTCTTCAGTAACAATGAGCAGTTCTTC
>-|-|TRBJ1-5|TRBV6-4
CASSPQGLGNQPQHF
TGTGCCAGCAGCCCACAGGGTTTGGGCAATCAGCCCCAGCATTTT
>TRBD2|-|TRBJ2-3|TRBV7-6
CASSSQRTSGADTQYF
TGTGCCAGCAGCTCGCAGCGTACAAGCGGGGCAGATACGCAGTATTTT
>-|-|TRBJ1-1|TRBV11-3
CASSLPERLVNTEAFF
TGTGCCAGCAGCTTGCCCGAAAGACTTGTGAACACTGAAGCTTTCTTT
>-|-|TRBJ2-5|TRBV5-4
CASSLGFSGFETQYF
TGTGCCAGCAGCTTGGGGTTTTCAGGGTTCGAGACCCAGTACTTC
>TRBD1|-|TRBJ1-1|TRBV4-3
CASSQGTGSNTEAFF
TGCGCCAGCAGCCAAGGGACAGGGTCGAACACTGAAGCTTTCTTT
>-|few|TRBJ1-1|TRBV19
CASSILSVGAEAFF
TGTGCCAGTAGTATTCTTTCAGTCGGAGCTGAAGCTTTCTTT
>-|-|TRBJ1-2|TRBV7-3
CASSSDTNYGYTF
TGTGCCAGCAGCTCCGACACGAACTATGGCTACACCTTC
>TRBD1|-|TRBJ1-6|TRBV28
CASRDGTGTNSPLHF
TGTGCCAGCAGGGATGGGACAGGGACTAATTCACCCCTCCACTTT
>-|-|TRBJ2-3|TRBV6-1
CASSENPVGTGGFRQYF
TGTGCCAGCAGTGAAAATCCAGTGGGGACCGGAGGGTTTAGGCAGTATTTT
>TRBD2|-|TRBJ2-1|TRBV10-1
CASSEDPGGSNEQFF
TGCGCCAGCAGTGAGGACCCGGGGGGGAGCAATGAGCAGTTCTTC
>-|once|TRBJ1-6|TRBV5-4
CASSYAWGGKGSPLHF
TGTGCCAGCAGCTACGCCTGGGGGGGAAAAGGTTCACCCCTCCACTTT
>TRBD2|-|TRBJ2-1|TRBV7-3
CASSLGLAGFNEQFF
TGTGCCAGCAGCTTGGGACTAGCGGGATTCAATGAGCAGTTCTTC
>-|-|TRBJ2-2|TRBV14
CASSQVQGRGGELFF
TGTGCCAGCAGCCAAGTGCAGGGGCGAGGCGGGGAGCTGTTTTTT
>TRBD1|-|TRBJ2-7|TRBV6-5
CASSWGQVYEQYF
TGTGCCAGCAGTTGGGGACAGGTCTACGAGCAGTACTTC
>-|-|TRBJ2-5|TRBV7-2
CASSLIGHPQETQYF
TGTGCCAGCAGCCTTATTGGACACCCCCAAGAGACCCAGTACTTC
>-|-|TRBJ2-7|TRBV28
CASISRMDSYEQYF
TGTGCCAGCATCTCGAGAATGGACAGCTACGAGCAGTACTTC